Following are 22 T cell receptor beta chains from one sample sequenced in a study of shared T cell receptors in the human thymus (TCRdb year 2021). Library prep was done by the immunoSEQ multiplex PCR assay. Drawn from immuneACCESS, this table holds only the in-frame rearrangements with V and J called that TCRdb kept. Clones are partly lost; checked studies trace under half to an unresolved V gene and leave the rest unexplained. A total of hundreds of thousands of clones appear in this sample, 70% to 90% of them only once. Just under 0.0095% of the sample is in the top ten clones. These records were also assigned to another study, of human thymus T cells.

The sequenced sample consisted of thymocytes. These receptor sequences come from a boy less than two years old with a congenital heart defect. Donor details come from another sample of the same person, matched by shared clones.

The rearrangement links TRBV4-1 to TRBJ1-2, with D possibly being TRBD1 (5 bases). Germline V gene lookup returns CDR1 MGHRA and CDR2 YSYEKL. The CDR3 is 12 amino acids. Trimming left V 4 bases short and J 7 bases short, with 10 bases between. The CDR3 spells CASSLEGVGYTF. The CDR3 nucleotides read TGCGCCAGCAGCCTCGAAGGGGTTGGCTACACCTTC.

In DNA form, the CDR3 reads TGCAGCGGGGGACAGACCTACACTGAAGCTTTCTTT. Its translation is CSGGQTYTEAFF. The rearrangement joins TRBV29-1 to TRBJ1-1; 7 bases are a match to TRBD1. V lost 7 bases to trimming and J lost 3 bases; unmatched junction nucleotides: 5. This CDR3 comprises 12 residues. Germline loops: CDR1 SQVTM, CDR2 ANQGSEA. Filled out from reference TRBV29-1 and TRBJ1-1, the complete variable domain reads SAVISQKPSRDICQRGTSLTIQCQVDSQVTMMFWYRQQPGQSLTLIATANQGSEATYESGFVIDKFPISRPNLTFSTLTVSNMSPEDSSIYLCSGGQTYTEAFFGQGTRLTVV.

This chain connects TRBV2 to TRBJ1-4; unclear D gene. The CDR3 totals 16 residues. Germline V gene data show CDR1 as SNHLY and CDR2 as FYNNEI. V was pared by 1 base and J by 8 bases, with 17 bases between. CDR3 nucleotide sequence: TGTGCCAGCAGTGAAGGTCGGGAGGAAAGAAAAGAAAAACTGTTTTTT. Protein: CASSEGREERKEKLFF.

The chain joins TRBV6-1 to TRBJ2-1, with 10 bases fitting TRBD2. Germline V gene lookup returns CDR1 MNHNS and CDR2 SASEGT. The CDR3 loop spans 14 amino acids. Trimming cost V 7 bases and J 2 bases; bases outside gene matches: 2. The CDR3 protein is CASKRGGPYNEQFF. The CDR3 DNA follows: TGTGCCAGCAAGCGGGGGGGGCCCTACAATGAGCAGTTCTTC.

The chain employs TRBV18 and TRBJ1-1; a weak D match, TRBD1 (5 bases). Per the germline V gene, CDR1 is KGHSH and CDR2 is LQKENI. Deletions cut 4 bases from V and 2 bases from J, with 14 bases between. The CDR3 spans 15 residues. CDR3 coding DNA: TGTGCCAGCTCACTCCTGACAGAGCATAACACTGAAGCTTTCTTT. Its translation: CASSLLTEHNTEAFF.

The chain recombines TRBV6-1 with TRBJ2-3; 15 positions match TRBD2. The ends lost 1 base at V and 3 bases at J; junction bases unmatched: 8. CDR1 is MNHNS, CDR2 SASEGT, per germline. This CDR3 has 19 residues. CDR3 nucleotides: TGTGCCAGCAGTGAAGGGACTAGCGGGAGGGCCAGAGGTACAGATACGCAGTATTTT. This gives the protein CASSEGTSGRARGTDTQYF.

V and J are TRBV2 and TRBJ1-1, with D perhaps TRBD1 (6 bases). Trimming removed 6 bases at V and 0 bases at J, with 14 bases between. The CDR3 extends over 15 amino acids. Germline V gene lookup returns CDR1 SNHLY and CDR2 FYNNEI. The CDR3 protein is CASRRPGQLNTEAFF. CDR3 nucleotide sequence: TGTGCCAGCAGGAGGCCCGGACAGCTGAACACTGAAGCTTTCTTT.

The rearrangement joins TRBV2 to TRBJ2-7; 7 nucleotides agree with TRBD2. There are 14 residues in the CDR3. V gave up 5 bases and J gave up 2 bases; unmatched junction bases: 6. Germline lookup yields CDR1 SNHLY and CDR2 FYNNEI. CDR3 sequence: CASSPREVTYEQYF. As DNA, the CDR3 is TGTGCCAGCAGTCCACGGGAGGTGACCTACGAGCAGTACTTC.

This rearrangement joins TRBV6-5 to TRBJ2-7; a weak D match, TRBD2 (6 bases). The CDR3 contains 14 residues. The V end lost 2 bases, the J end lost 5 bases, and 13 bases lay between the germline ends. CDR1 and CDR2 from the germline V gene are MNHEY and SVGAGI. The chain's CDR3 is CASSYRRERHEQYF. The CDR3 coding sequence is TGTGCCAGCAGTTACCGCCGGGAGAGGCACGAGCAGTACTTC.

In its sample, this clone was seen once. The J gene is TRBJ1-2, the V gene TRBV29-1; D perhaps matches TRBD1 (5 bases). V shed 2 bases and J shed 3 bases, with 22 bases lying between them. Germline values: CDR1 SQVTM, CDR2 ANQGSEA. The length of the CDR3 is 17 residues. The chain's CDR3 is CSVETKTATAQYYGYTF. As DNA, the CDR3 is TGCAGCGTTGAAACCAAGACGGCGACAGCCCAGTACTATGGCTACACCTTC.

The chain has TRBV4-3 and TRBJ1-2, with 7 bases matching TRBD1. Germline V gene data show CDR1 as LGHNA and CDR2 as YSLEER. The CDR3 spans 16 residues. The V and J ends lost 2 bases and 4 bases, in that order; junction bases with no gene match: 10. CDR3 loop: CASSQTPGQFFYGYTF. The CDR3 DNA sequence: TGCGCCAGCAGCCAAACTCCGGGACAGTTTTTCTATGGCTACACCTTC.

The CDR3: CASSLSFWGQPQHF. The CDR3 region has the DNA TGTGCCAGCAGTTTATCGTTTTGGGGCCAGCCCCAGCATTTT. V is TRBV27 and J is TRBJ1-5; tentatively, D is TRBD1 (5 bases). This CDR3 is built from 14 residues. V lost 0 bases and J 7 bases, leaving 10 bases between the germline ends. Germline V CDR1 and CDR2: MNHEY, SMNVEV (reference sequence).

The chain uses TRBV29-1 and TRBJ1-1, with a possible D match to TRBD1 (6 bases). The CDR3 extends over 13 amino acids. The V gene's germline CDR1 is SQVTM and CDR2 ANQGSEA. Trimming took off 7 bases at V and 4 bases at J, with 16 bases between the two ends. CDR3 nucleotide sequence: TGCAGCGCCGAAAACAGGGTTGGCACTGAAGCTTTCTTT. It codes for CSAENRVGTEAFF.

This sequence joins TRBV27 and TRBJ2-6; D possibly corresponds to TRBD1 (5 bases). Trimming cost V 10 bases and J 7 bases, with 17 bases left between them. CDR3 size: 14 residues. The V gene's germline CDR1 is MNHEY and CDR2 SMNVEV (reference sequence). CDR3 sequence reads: CATLGAGKANVLTF. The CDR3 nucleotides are TGTGCCACCCTCGGAGCAGGGAAAGCCAACGTCCTGACTTTC.

CDR3 sequence (DNA): TGTGCCAGCAGCCGGGACAGGGGAGCTTACGAGCAGTACTTC. It specifies CASSRDRGAYEQYF. This chain joins TRBV27 and TRBJ2-7; 10 bases align to TRBD1. Germline values: CDR1 MNHEY, CDR2 SMNVEV (reference sequence). The V segment lost 6 bases and the J segment 4 bases; nucleotides outside the gene matches: 6. The CDR3 has 14 residues.

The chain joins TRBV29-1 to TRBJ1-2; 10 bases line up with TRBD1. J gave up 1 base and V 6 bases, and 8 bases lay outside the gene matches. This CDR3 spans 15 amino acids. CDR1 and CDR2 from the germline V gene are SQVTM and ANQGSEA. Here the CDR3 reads CSVATRDRGNYGYTF. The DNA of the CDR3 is TGCAGCGTAGCAACCCGGGACAGGGGTAACTATGGCTACACCTTC.

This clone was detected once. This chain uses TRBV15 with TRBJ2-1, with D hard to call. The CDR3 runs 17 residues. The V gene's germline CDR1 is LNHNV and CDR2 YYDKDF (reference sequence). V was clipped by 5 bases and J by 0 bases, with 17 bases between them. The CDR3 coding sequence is TGTGCCACCAGCCTTTGGGCAGACCCGAGCTCCTACAATGAGCAGTTCTTC. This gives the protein CATSLWADPSSYNEQFF.

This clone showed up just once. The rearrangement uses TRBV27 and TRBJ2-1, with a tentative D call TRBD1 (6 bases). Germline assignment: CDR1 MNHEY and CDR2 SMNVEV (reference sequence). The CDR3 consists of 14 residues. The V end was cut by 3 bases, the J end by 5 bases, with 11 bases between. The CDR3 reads CASSFGGMHNEQFF. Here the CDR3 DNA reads TGTGCCAGCAGTTTTGGGGGCATGCACAATGAGCAGTTCTTC.

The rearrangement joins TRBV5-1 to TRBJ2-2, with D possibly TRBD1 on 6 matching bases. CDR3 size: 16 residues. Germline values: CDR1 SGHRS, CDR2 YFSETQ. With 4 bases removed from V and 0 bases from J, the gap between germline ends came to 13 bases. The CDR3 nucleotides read TGCGCCAGCAGCCTGACAGGACCCCCGAACACCGGGGAGCTGTTTTTT. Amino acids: CASSLTGPPNTGELFF. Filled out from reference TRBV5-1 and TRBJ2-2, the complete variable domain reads KAGVTQTPRYLIKTRGQQVTLSCSPISGHRSVSWYQQTPGQGLQFLFEYFSETQRNKGNFPGRFSGRQFSNSRSEMNVSTLELGDSALYLCASSLTGPPNTGELFFGEGSRLTVL.

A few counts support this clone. The CDR3: CASSRRGRVYEQYF. In nucleotides, the CDR3 is TGTGCCAGCAGCCGCAGGGGGCGCGTTTACGAGCAGTACTTC. This chain connects TRBV27 to TRBJ2-7, with 8 nucleotides matching TRBD1. V lost 6 bases to trimming and J lost 4 bases; unmatched junction nucleotides: 8. The CDR3 consists of 14 residues. Germline V gene lookup returns CDR1 MNHEY and CDR2 SMNVEV (reference sequence).

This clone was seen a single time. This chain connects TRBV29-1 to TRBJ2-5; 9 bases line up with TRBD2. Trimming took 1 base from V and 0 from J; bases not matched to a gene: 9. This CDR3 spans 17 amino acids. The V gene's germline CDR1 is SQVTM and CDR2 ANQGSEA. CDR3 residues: CSVEALAGSKNQETQYF. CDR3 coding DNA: TGCAGCGTTGAAGCTCTAGCGGGGAGTAAAAACCAAGAGACCCAGTACTTC.

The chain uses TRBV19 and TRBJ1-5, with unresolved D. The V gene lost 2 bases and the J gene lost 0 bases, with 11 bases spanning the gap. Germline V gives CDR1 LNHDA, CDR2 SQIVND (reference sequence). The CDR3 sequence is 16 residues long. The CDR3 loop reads CASSILGGISNQPQHF. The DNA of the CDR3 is TGTGCCAGTAGTATACTGGGAGGGATTAGCAATCAGCCCCAGCATTTT.